The 20 T cell receptor beta chains listed next were all sequenced from one sample in a study of cytomegalovirus exposure and HLA in healthy donors. Use of 60 Vbeta and 13 Jbeta primers characterized the PCR. The assay was immunoSEQ multiplex PCR, and TCRdb's table has in-frame clones only and misses some. The sample consists of about 190,000 clones, approximately 70% of them appearing once. Sequencing was performed on PBMCs. These receptor sequences come from a woman in her twenties or thirties in good health and CMV-seropositive.

This chain connects TRBV6-5 to TRBJ1-5; 7 nucleotides align to TRBD1. V lost 6 bases, J lost 4 bases, and 9 bases stayed unmatched. The germline V gene has CDR1 MNHEY and CDR2 SVGAGI. This CDR3 has 15 residues. This chain's CDR3 is CASSLDRSRNQPQHF. CDR3 bases: TGTGCCAGCAGCTTGGACAGGTCTAGGAATCAGCCCCAGCATTTT.

This clone has just one count. The rearrangement joins TRBV19 to TRBJ1-1; D is ambiguous. Germline CDR1 is LNHDA and CDR2 is SQIVND (reference sequence). V lost 8 bases, J lost 0 bases, and 13 bases lay in between. The CDR3 is made up of 14 amino acids. For the CDR3, the DNA is TGTGCCAGTGAGCCGGGAGCCATGAACACTGAAGCTTTCTTT. Translated, it gives CASEPGAMNTEAFF.

The chain uses TRBV19 and TRBJ2-1, with D possibly matching TRBD2 (5 bases). V was cut by 3 bases and J by 4 bases, with 13 bases left in between. The CDR3 totals 15 residues. CDR1 LNHDA and CDR2 SQIVND come from the germline V gene (reference sequence). CDR3 DNA sequence: TGTGCCAGTAGTATTTCGGCGGGCGTATACAATGAGCAGTTCTTC. It specifies CASSISAGVYNEQFF.

The chain has TRBV29-1 and TRBJ2-7, with D maybe TRBD1 (5 bases). V lost 4 bases and J lost 1, with 14 bases in between. This CDR3 has 14 amino acids. Germline values: CDR1 SQVTM, CDR2 ANQGSEA. The CDR3 DNA follows: TGCAGCGTTGGGGGATTCAGGGATTCCTACGAGCAGTACTTC. It yields the protein CSVGGFRDSYEQYF.

This chain links TRBV28 with TRBJ2-2; 13 bases are shared with TRBD2. CDR1 MDHEN and CDR2 SYDVKM come from the germline V gene. The CDR3 spans 17 residues. Trimming removed 5 bases from V and 2 bases from J; junction bases left unmatched: 5. This CDR3 reads CASSAGLAGPNTGELFF. In nucleotides, the CDR3 is TGTGCCAGCAGTGCGGGACTAGCGGGACCCAACACCGGGGAGCTGTTTTTT.

This clone appeared a few times. The DNA of the CDR3 is TGCGCCAGCAGCTTGACAGGGCCGGTAGAGACCCAGTACTTC. Amino acid sequence: CASSLTGPVETQYF. V and J are TRBV5-1 and TRBJ2-5; D might be TRBD1 (6 bases). V shed 1 base and J shed 4 bases, with 11 bases lying between them. Germline CDR1 SGHRS, CDR2 YFSETQ. The CDR3 length is 14 residues.

This clone was observed a few times. V is TRBV2 and J is TRBJ2-7; 7 nucleotides match TRBD1. Per the germline V gene, CDR1 is SNHLY and CDR2 is FYNNEI. This CDR3 comprises 13 residues. The V and J ends lost 7 bases and 2 bases, in that order; junction bases with no gene match: 5. CDR3 in DNA: TGTGCCAGCACCGGGACAGCTACCTACGAGCAGTACTTC. It encodes CASTGTATYEQYF.

The rearrangement links TRBV4-1 to TRBJ2-7; 11 bases are shared with TRBD1. Germline V CDR1 and CDR2: MGHRA, YSYEKL. The V and J ends lost 4 bases and 2 bases, in that order; junction bases with no gene match: 7. This CDR3 has 16 residues. CDR3: CASSPTGTGGTYEQYF. The CDR3 nucleotides are TGCGCCAGCAGCCCCACCGGGACAGGGGGGACCTACGAGCAGTACTTC.

CDR3 in amino acids: CASSSSRGSLDTEAFF. The CDR3 bases are TGTGCCAGTAGTAGTTCCAGGGGGTCTTTGGACACTGAAGCTTTCTTT. The chain uses TRBV19 and TRBJ1-1; 7 bases match TRBD1. Looked up from germline, CDR1 is LNHDA and CDR2 is SQIVND (reference sequence). The V segment lost 4 bases and the J segment 3 bases; nucleotides outside the gene matches: 11. The CDR3 is made up of 16 amino acids.

The chain combines TRBV2 with TRBJ1-2; TRBD1 is a possible D gene (6 bases). Germline V gene sequence: CDR1 SNHLY, CDR2 FYNNEI. V dropped 6 bases and J dropped 6 bases, with 11 bases sitting between them. The CDR3 length is 12 residues. The CDR3 nucleotides read TGTGCCAGCAGAGGGGGTGGGAATGGCTACACCTTC. Translating gives CASRGGGNGYTF.

The CDR3 DNA follows: TGTGCCAGCAGCAGGACTAGCGGGATGGCAGATACGCAGTATTTT. It yields the protein CASSRTSGMADTQYF. The chain joins TRBV7-9 to TRBJ2-3, with 12 bases fitting TRBD2. V lost 5 bases and J lost 4; bases outside the gene matches: 4. Germline-derived CDR1 and CDR2 are SEHNR and FQNEAQ (reference sequence). CDR3 length: 15 residues.

The chain employs TRBV7-6 and TRBJ2-5; maybe TRBD1 (5 bases). Germline CDR1 SGHVS, CDR2 FNYEAQ. This CDR3 is 16 amino acids long. With 2 bases removed from V and 4 bases from J, the gap between germline ends came to 17 bases. CDR3 DNA: TGTGCCAGCAGCTTATGGCAAACAGGTTTCGGAGAGACCCAGTACTTC. This translates into CASSLWQTGFGETQYF.

The gene calls are TRBV6-1 and TRBJ2-7; D gene uncertain. The CDR3 length is 11 residues. Germline CDR1 MNHNS, CDR2 SASEGT. The V and J ends lost 0 bases and 12 bases respectively, with 9 bases between them. CDR3 nucleotides: TGTGCCAGCAGTGAAGCTTTTAGTCCGTACTTC. It is translated as CASSEAFSPYF.

The V gene is TRBV2, the J gene TRBJ2-2, with TRBD1 matching over 7 bases. The CDR3 loop spans 16 amino acids. With 4 bases clipped from V and 1 base from J, the junction kept 6 bases outside the gene matches. The germline CDR1 and CDR2 sequences are SNHLY and FYNNEI. CDR3 region: CASSVRAGGNTGELFF. CDR3 bases: TGTGCCAGCAGTGTCAGGGCAGGGGGGAACACCGGGGAGCTGTTTTTT.

The chain is built from TRBV5-1 and TRBJ2-2; 7 bases map to TRBD1. The CDR3 has 15 amino acids. The germline CDR1 and CDR2 sequences are SGHRS and YFSETQ. V was pared by 0 bases and J by 1 base, with 0 bases of the junction left unmatched. This chain's CDR3 is CASSLGDRNTGELFF. The CDR3 DNA follows: TGCGCCAGCAGCTTGGGGGACAGGAACACCGGGGAGCTGTTTTTT.

The count of this clone is one. The rearrangement joins TRBV5-1 to TRBJ1-1; 9 nucleotides match TRBD1. This CDR3 region has 17 residues. Germline CDR1 and CDR2: SGHRS and YFSETQ. Trimming at V came to 6 bases and at J to 2 bases, leaving 14 bases not matched to a gene. CDR3 residues: CASNGHAGTGTNTEAFF. DNA for the CDR3: TGCGCCAGCAATGGTCATGCCGGGACAGGGACCAACACTGAAGCTTTCTTT.

The J gene is TRBJ2-3, the V gene TRBV6-1; TRBD2 matches at 9 bases. The CDR3 is 15 amino acids. Germline CDR1 MNHNS, CDR2 SASEGT. The trim removed 8 bases at V and 0 bases at J, leaving 6 bases unmatched. DNA of the CDR3: TGTGCCAGCCCCTTGACTAGCGGCAGCACAGATACGCAGTATTTT. Its protein is CASPLTSGSTDTQYF.

As to this clone: Relative to the germline gene, one junction end is altered; a read error may explain this. The chain is built from TRBV7-9 and TRBJ1-3, with D maybe TRBD1 (6 bases). The CDR3 runs 16 residues. Germline V gene data show CDR1 as SEHNR and CDR2 as FQNEAQ (reference sequence). The CDR3 DNA is TGTTCCAGCAGCTTTGAAGGACAGACCTCTGGAAACACCATATATTTT. Amino acids: CSSSFEGQTSGNTIYF.

CDR3 DNA sequence: TGTGCCAGCAGCCTGCCCATTATAAGAGGCCGGGGCACTGAAGCTTTCTTT. Translating it yields CASSLPIIRGRGTEAFF. V gene TRBV28 combines with J gene TRBJ1-1, with no clear D. This CDR3 is 17 amino acids long. V lost 6 bases and J 4 bases, leaving 24 bases between the germline ends. Germline values: CDR1 MDHEN, CDR2 SYDVKM.

V gene TRBV19 combines with J gene TRBJ2-3, with 16 bases lining up with TRBD2. CDR1 is LNHDA, CDR2 SQIVND, per germline (reference sequence). CDR3 length equals 15 residues. The trim removed 8 bases at V and 4 bases at J, leaving 3 bases unmatched. The CDR3 here is CASGTSGGGADTQYF. The CDR3 DNA sequence: TGTGCCAGTGGGACTAGCGGGGGGGGCGCAGATACGCAGTATTTT.